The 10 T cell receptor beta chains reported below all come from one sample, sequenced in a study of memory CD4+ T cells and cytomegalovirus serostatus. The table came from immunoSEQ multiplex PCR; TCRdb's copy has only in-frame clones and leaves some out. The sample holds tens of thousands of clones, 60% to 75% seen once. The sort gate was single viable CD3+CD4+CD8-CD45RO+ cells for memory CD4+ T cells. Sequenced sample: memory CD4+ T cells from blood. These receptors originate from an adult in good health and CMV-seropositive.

The CDR3 here is CSVVTLGEKLFF. CDR3 in DNA: TGCAGCGTTGTCACGCTGGGTGAAAAACTGTTTTTT. The chain employs TRBV29-1 and TRBJ1-4; D gene unclear. The length of the CDR3 is 12 residues. In germline, CDR1 is SQVTM, CDR2 ANQGSEA. The germline V and J ends were trimmed by 4 bases and 7 bases, with 10 bases remaining between them.

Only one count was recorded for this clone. The CDR3 reads CANGPTWRYTF. The CDR3, as DNA: TGTGCCAACGGACCTACTTGGCGCTACACCTTC. The rearrangement joins TRBV6-9 to TRBJ1-2; D unresolved. Trimming cost V 10 bases and J 9 bases, with 15 bases left between them. The CDR3 is made up of 11 amino acids. Germline V gives CDR1 MNHGY, CDR2 SVAAGI.

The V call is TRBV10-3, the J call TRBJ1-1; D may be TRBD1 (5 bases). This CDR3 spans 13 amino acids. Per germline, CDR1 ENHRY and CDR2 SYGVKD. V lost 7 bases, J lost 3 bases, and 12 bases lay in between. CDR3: CAIKRDAHTEAFF. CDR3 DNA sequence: TGTGCCATCAAACGGGACGCTCACACTGAAGCTTTCTTT.

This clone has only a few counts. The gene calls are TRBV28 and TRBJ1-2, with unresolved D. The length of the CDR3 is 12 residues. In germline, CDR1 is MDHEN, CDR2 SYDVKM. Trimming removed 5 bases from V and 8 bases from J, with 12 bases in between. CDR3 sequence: CASSGPGKGYTF. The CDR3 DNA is TGTGCCAGCAGTGGCCCGGGGAAAGGCTACACCTTC.

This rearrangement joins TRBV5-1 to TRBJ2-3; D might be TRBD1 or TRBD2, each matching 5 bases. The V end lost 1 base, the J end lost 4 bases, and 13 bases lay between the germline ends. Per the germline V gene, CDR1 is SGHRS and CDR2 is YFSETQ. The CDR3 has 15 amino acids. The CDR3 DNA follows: TGCGCCAGCAGCTTGAGGGGAGTCGAGGCAGATACGCAGTATTTT. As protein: CASSLRGVEADTQYF.

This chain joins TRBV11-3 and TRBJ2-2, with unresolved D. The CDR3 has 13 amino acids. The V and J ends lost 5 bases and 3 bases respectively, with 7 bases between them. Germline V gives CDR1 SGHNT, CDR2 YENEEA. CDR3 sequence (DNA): TGTGCCAGCAGCCAAGAATACACCGGGGAGCTGTTTTTT. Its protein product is CASSQEYTGELFF.

The CDR3 protein is CASSRDSSSYEQYF. Here the CDR3 DNA reads TGTGCCTCCTCTCGGGACTCGAGCTCCTACGAGCAGTACTTC. The chain couples TRBV10-3 to TRBJ2-7; the D gene is possibly TRBD2 (6 bases). V was trimmed by 11 bases and J by 0 bases, leaving 17 bases between them. The CDR3 has 14 amino acids. The germline V gene has CDR1 ENHRY and CDR2 SYGVKD.

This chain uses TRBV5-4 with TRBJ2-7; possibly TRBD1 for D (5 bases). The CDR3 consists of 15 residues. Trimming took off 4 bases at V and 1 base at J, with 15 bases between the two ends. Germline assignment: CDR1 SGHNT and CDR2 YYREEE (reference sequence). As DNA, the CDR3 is TGTGCCAGCAGCCCGGAACCGACAGAGTCCTACGAGCAGTACTTC. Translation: CASSPEPTESYEQYF.

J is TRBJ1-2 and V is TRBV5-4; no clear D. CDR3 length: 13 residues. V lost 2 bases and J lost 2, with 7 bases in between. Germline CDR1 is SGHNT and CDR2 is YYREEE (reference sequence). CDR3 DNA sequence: TGTGCCAGCAGCTTTTGGGCCAACTATGGCTACACCTTC. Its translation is CASSFWANYGYTF. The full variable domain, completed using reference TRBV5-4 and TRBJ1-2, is ETGVTQSPTHLIKTRGQQVTLRCSSQSGHNTVSWYQQALGQGPQFIFQYYREEENGRGNFPPRFSGLQFPNYSSELNVNALELDDSALYLCASSFWANYGYTFGSGTRLTVV.

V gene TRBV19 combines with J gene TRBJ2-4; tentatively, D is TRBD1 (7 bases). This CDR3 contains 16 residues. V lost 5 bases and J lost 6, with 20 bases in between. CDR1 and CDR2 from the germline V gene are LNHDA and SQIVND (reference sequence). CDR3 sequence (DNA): TGTGCCAGTAGTCCTCAGACAGGGAGGTACGGAAACATTCAGTACTTC. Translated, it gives CASSPQTGRYGNIQYF. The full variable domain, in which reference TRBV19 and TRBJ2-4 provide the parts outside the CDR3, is DGGITQSPKYLFRKEGQNVTLSCEQNLNHDAMYWYRQDPGQGLRLIYYSQIVNDFQKGDIAEGYSVSREKKESFPLTVTSAQKNPTAFYLCASSPQTGRYGNIQYFGAGTRLSVL.